These T cell receptor beta chains were read from a single sample in a study of CD8 T cells in Susac syndrome. TCRdb passed the immunoSEQ multiplex PCR reads through MiXCR, listing each CDR3 protein once. The table lists 150,000 to 200,000 distinct CDR3 sequences, roughly 95% of them singletons. Source material: CD4+ T cells from PBMCs. The receptors were gathered from a human donor with Susac syndrome. The conserved cysteine and the conserved F or W are not part of the CDR3 here. Fields, in order: J gene, clone size, V gene, CDR3 protein. Size is omitted from some rows. Given values are once, few, many or a class for expanded clones.

TRBJ1-1	-	TRBV4-2	ASSLAQRQGLNTEAF
TRBJ1-1	-	TRBV30	AWSAITQGKAF
TRBJ1-1	-	TRBV7-8	ASSLADRQSEAF
TRBJ2-4	-	TRBV2	ASSPWTGVSKNIQY
TRBJ2-7	-	TRBV28	ASSPFGEDYEQY
TRBJ1-5	-	TRBV10-2	ASSDSYSNQPQH
TRBJ2-6	-	TRBV7-3	ASSLGTGRGLAGANVLT
TRBJ2-1	-	TRBV5-1	ASSFRTSGKNEQF
TRBJ2-3	-	TRBV24-1	ATSDPTASDTQY
TRBJ2-2	-	TRBV5-1	ASSLAGGELF
TRBJ2-5	once	TRBV5-4	ASSLTGGGQETQY
TRBJ1-1	-	TRBV9	ASSAFVQGEAF
TRBJ2-1	-	TRBV7-8	ASSFKVPHGPRDQF
TRBJ2-2	-	TRBV14	ASSQKRTITAGELF
TRBJ2-1	-	TRBV18	ASSPLSTSGSGNEQF
TRBJ2-1	-	TRBV18	ASSERTGPDEQF
TRBJ2-7	-	TRBV14	ASSSPGVGKSEQY
TRBJ1-5	once	TRBV6-6	ASSYDLNQPQH
TRBJ2-5	-	TRBV6-6	ASSFKGRAQETQY
TRBJ2-5	-	TRBV5-4	ASSPQGHQETQY
TRBJ1-1	-	TRBV7-8	ASSPTDSRFGTEAF
TRBJ2-3	-	TRBV3-1	ASSQGGSWADTQY
TRBJ2-7	-	TRBV10-2	ASKPGLYSYEQY
TRBJ2-2	-	TRBV9	ASSVFPGELF
TRBJ2-7	-	TRBV20-1	SARLGVEQY
TRBJ2-2	-	TRBV5-4	ASSLGSTSMAGELF
TRBJ2-3	-	TRBV7-2	ASSGTGVDTQY
TRBJ2-3	-	TRBV7-9	ASSGPDTQY
TRBJ2-3	-	TRBV5-1	ASSFIWGSTDTQY
TRBJ2-2	-	TRBV30	AWWDTYTGELF
TRBJ2-5	-	TRBV7-9	GVGSSSAQY
TRBJ2-1	-	TRBV18	ASSPPPGGNEQF
TRBJ2-1	-	TRBV30	AWEREGNNEQF
TRBJ1-1	-	TRBV2	ASTQQRMNTEAF
TRBJ2-1	-	TRBV4-3	ASSQGQPSGSNEQF
TRBJ2-7	-	TRBV5-1	ASSFGLAAAYEQY
TRBJ1-3	-	TRBV12-3/TRBV12-4	ASSLQGPGNTIY
TRBJ2-5	-	TRBV15	ATSRDQGSEETQY
TRBJ2-5	-	TRBV7-2	ASSLGGHVGETQY
TRBJ2-7	-	TRBV9	ASSEGDWTVYEQY
TRBJ1-2	-	TRBV5-4	ASSPKGWDYGYT
TRBJ2-7	-	TRBV25-1	ATSGGIYEQY
TRBJ2-6	-	TRBV20-1	SAGPLRGPGANVLT
TRBJ2-3	-	TRBV12-3/TRBV12-4	ASSFSQAQY
TRBJ1-5	-	TRBV10-3	AISESDPSNQPQH
TRBJ1-1	-	TRBV6-5	ASNSATEAF
TRBJ2-3	-	TRBV9	ASSVELGETQY
TRBJ2-4	-	TRBV4-2	ASSQEGRRAKNIQY
TRBJ2-3	-	TRBV9	ASSVSSGGTQY